This TCR beta chain was retrieved from a study of radiation and T cells in renal cell carcinoma. Assay: immunoSEQ multiplex PCR; the TCRdb copy retains only in-frame clones and omits some. The sample consists of about 50,000 clones, approximately 80% of them appearing once. Time point meaning: baseline pretreatment blood. Treatment of the sample: 15 Gy SBRT to primary tumor, nephrectomy 4 weeks later. The receptor comes from a woman in her seventies with renal cell carcinoma. The sample in question was blood, obtained from a patient whose treatment included radiotherapy and nephrectomy.

For the CDR3, the DNA is TGTGCCAGCAGTTACTCCCACCGAGCCGACAATGAGCAGTTCTTC. Translating it yields CASSYSHRADNEQFF. The chain couples TRBV6-5 to TRBJ2-1, with D uncertain. The length of the CDR3 is 15 residues. The germline CDR1 and CDR2 sequences are MNHEY and SVGAGI. Deletions cut 0 bases from V and 5 bases from J, with 11 bases between.